Listed below are T cell receptor beta chains from one sample, sequenced in a study of neurological immune-mediated disorders. MiXCR, applied by TCRdb to the 5' RACE reads, yields one record per CDR3 protein. This table holds about 25,000 distinct CDR3 sequences, 6.5% to 8.5% found once. Source material: PBMCs. The receptors come from a woman aged 40 to 50 in good health. CDR3s include the opening cysteine and the closing phenylalanine or tryptophan. A D gene is named only where the DNA matches it firmly. Size is stated for part of the rows, as once, few or many counts, or as a class when the clone is expanded.

V gene	J gene	clone size	D gene	CDR3 protein	CDR3 DNA
TRBV6-2/TRBV6-3	TRBJ2-7	many	NA	CASRDFPVGWQYF	TGTGCCAGCCGGGACTTCCCTGTAGGATGGCAGTACTTC
TRBV27	TRBJ1-3	many	NA	CASSLSFSLRNTIYF	TGTGCCAGCAGTTTATCGTTCAGCTTAAGAAACACCATATATTTT
TRBV24-1	TRBJ2-1	many	NA	CASGGAGTNEQFF	TGTGCCTCGGGCGGGGCAGGGACGAATGAGCAGTTCTTC
TRBV5-6	TRBJ2-6	many	NA	CASSLAQGANVLTF	TGTGCCAGCAGCTTGGCACAGGGGGCCAACGTCCTGACTTTC
TRBV5-1	TRBJ2-7	many	TRBD2	CASSPSGRGKEKQYF	TGCGCCAGCAGCCCCAGTGGGAGGGGAAAAGAAAAGCAGTACTTC
TRBV5-1	TRBJ2-1	many	TRBD2	CASSNGLANEQFF	TGCGCCAGCAGCAACGGACTAGCGAACGAGCAGTTCTTC
TRBV27	TRBJ1-3	many	NA	CASSFRGGGNTIYF	TGTGCCAGCAGTTTCCGAGGGGGTGGAAACACCATATATTTT
TRBV7-2	TRBJ2-3	many	TRBD2	CASSLTGLAGARDTQYF	TGTGCCAGCAGCCTCACTGGACTAGCGGGAGCAAGAGATACGCAGTATTTT
TRBV20-1	TRBJ2-7	many	TRBD2	CSARDMAGGGYEQYF	TGCAGTGCTAGAGATATGGCGGGAGGGGGGTACGAGCAGTACTTC
TRBV4-2	TRBJ2-3	many	NA	CASSQGSKDTQYF	TGTGCCAGCAGCCAAGGTTCCAAAGATACGCAGTATTTT
TRBV5-6	TRBJ2-1	many	TRBD2	CASSFARTSGSGF	TGTGCCAGCAGCTTCGCAAGGACTAGCGGGAGTGGCTTC
TRBV7-9	TRBJ1-4	medium-sized	TRBD1	CASSLYPDRAEKLFF	TGTGCCAGCAGCTTATACCCGGACAGGGCTGAAAAACTGTTTTTT
TRBV20-1	TRBJ2-7	NA	NA	CSARPGLDEQYF	TGCAGTGCTAGGCCAGGGTTAGACGAGCAGTACTTC
TRBV14	TRBJ2-7	many	NA	CASSQGTRALSEQYF	TGTGCCAGCAGCCAAGGGACCAGGGCCCTCAGCGAGCAGTACTTC
TRBV25-1	TRBJ1-1	many	NA	CASSIPRGVSDTEAFF	TGTGCCAGCTCGATTCCTAGGGGAGTTTCGGACACTGAAGCTTTCTTT
TRBV5-6	TRBJ2-7	once	NA	CASSFYICSARDQAKASYEQYF	NA
TRBV6-5	TRBJ2-2	many	NA	CASRRTLGTGELFF	TGTGCCAGCAGAAGGACACTAGGGACCGGGGAGCTGTTTTTT
TRBV20-1	TRBJ1-6	many	NA	CSARPSVHPNSPLHF	TGCAGTGCTCGCCCTTCTGTTCACCCGAATTCACCCCTCCACTTT
TRBV20-1	TRBJ2-1	many	TRBD2	CKRGVRQDEQFF	TGCAAGCGGGGAGTGCGCCAGGATGAGCAGTTCTTC
TRBV7-8	TRBJ2-3	many	NA	CASSYRTGRVAGTADTQYF	TGTGCCAGCAGCTACAGGACAGGGAGGGTAGCGGGGACGGCAGATACGCAGTATTTT
TRBV7-2	TRBJ1-6	many	TRBD1	CASRGDSENSPLHF	TGTGCCAGCAGGGGGGACAGCGAAAATTCACCCCTCCACTTT
TRBV20-1	TRBJ2-5	many	NA	CSASASSQTQYF	TGCAGTGCTAGCGCTAGTTCGCAGACCCAGTACTTC
TRBV7-9	TRBJ2-5	many	NA	CASSFSGSQETQYF	TGTGCCAGCAGCTTTTCAGGGTCTCAAGAGACCCAGTACTTC
TRBV7-8	TRBJ1-6	many	TRBD1	CASSLTGRNSPLHF	TGTGCCAGCAGCTTGACAGGGCGGAATTCACCCCTCCACTTT
TRBV7-2	TRBJ1-2	many	NA	CASSLERAGVGYTF	TGTGCCAGCAGCTTAGAAAGGGCAGGGGTCGGCTACACCTTC
TRBV12-3/TRBV12-4	TRBJ1-1	many	NA	CASTLRGRAEAFF	TGTGCCAGCACCCTCAGAGGAAGGGCTGAAGCTTTCTTT